The sequence of this T cell receptor beta chain was determined in a study of blood T cell repertoires in COVID-19. Study-wide context: Collection of acute and convalescent COVID-19 samples took place in the United States, Italy and Spain. The cDNA or gDNA used as material had been derived from T cells, B-cell-depleted T cells, or PBMCs.

In the source study's methods: The authors estimated nucleated cell counts from reference gene primer amplification. The protocol was immunoSEQ multiplex PCR, while the TCRdb copy is restricted to in-frame clones and leaves out a portion. V and J calls and clone size are given by that table; D and trimming were obtained from the DNA. The sample holds about 160,000 clones; approximately 80% are singletons and the top ten take approximately 8%. V gave up 5 bases and J gave up 4 bases, with 25 bases separating them. The CDR3 has 18 amino acids. Germline CDR1 reads LNHNV; CDR2 reads YYDKDF (reference sequence).

The sequence was collected from a man in his sixties with acute or convalescent COVID-19. The sample comprised peripheral blood. This chain links TRBV15 with TRBJ2-3; tentative D call: TRBD2 (7 bases). The DNA of the CDR3 is TGTGCCACCAGCCCGCGCAAAAGGGGGGGCACCCGCCCAGATACGCAGTATTTT. It translates to CATSPRKRGGTRPDTQYF.